This T cell receptor (beta chain) was retrieved from a study of T cell repertoires in cytomegalovirus infection. Study details: Evidence of both CMV infection and a matching HLA type came from public TCR beta signatures.

The V gene's germline CDR1 is SGHAT and CDR2 FQNNGV. The CDR3 has 17 residues. V was trimmed by 6 bases and J by 3 bases, leaving 20 bases between them. TCRdb reanalysed the reads using MiXCR and keeps one entry per CDR3 protein. The data contain 450,000 to 650,000 distinct CDR3 sequences, around 27% of them seen just once; the ten biggest clones take up 13%. Notes on this clonotype: Its antigen remains unidentified.

Regarding the study as a whole: Clonotype analysis showed dominance of the ex vivo response by HLA-C-restricted CMV-specific TCR beta clonotypes.

Sequencing was carried out using PBMCs. The sequence was obtained from a human donor in good health (CMV status not recorded). Some clones in this sample may be carry-over from other donors' samples. V gene TRBV11-2 combines with J gene TRBJ2-2, with D possibly matching TRBD2 (7 bases). The CDR3 DNA follows: TGTGCCAGCAGACCCCCTGGGGGGGCCCTTTACACCGGGGAGCTGTTTTTT. This gives the protein CASRPPGGALYTGELFF.